This TCR beta chain was recovered during a study of T cell repertoires in cytomegalovirus infection. As for the study in general: Indications of both CMV infection and matching HLA type were provided by public TCR beta signatures.

In germline, CDR1 is LNHDA, CDR2 SQIVND (reference sequence). The CDR3 sequence is 13 residues long. V was pared by 4 bases and J by 4 bases, with 10 bases between. Notes on the study in general: Carriage of CMV together with the relevant HLA was identifiable through cumulative public TCR beta family frequency. Across the ex vivo response, the dominant clonotypes were HLA-C-restricted CMV-specific TCR beta clonotypes.

TCRdb re-derived calls from the reads in MiXCR, one entry per CDR3 protein. The data hold around 530,000 distinct CDR3 sequences, with roughly 29% observed a single time. With respect to this clonotype: What it recognizes is unknown.

This TCR came from a human donor in good health (CMV status not recorded). Some clones in this sample may be carry-over from other donors' samples. J is TRBJ1-1 and V is TRBV19, with a tentative D call TRBD1 (5 bases). Sequenced input: PBMCs. CDR3 loop: CASSRQMGTEAFF. In DNA form, the CDR3 reads TGTGCCAGTAGTAGACAGATGGGCACTGAAGCTTTCTTT.